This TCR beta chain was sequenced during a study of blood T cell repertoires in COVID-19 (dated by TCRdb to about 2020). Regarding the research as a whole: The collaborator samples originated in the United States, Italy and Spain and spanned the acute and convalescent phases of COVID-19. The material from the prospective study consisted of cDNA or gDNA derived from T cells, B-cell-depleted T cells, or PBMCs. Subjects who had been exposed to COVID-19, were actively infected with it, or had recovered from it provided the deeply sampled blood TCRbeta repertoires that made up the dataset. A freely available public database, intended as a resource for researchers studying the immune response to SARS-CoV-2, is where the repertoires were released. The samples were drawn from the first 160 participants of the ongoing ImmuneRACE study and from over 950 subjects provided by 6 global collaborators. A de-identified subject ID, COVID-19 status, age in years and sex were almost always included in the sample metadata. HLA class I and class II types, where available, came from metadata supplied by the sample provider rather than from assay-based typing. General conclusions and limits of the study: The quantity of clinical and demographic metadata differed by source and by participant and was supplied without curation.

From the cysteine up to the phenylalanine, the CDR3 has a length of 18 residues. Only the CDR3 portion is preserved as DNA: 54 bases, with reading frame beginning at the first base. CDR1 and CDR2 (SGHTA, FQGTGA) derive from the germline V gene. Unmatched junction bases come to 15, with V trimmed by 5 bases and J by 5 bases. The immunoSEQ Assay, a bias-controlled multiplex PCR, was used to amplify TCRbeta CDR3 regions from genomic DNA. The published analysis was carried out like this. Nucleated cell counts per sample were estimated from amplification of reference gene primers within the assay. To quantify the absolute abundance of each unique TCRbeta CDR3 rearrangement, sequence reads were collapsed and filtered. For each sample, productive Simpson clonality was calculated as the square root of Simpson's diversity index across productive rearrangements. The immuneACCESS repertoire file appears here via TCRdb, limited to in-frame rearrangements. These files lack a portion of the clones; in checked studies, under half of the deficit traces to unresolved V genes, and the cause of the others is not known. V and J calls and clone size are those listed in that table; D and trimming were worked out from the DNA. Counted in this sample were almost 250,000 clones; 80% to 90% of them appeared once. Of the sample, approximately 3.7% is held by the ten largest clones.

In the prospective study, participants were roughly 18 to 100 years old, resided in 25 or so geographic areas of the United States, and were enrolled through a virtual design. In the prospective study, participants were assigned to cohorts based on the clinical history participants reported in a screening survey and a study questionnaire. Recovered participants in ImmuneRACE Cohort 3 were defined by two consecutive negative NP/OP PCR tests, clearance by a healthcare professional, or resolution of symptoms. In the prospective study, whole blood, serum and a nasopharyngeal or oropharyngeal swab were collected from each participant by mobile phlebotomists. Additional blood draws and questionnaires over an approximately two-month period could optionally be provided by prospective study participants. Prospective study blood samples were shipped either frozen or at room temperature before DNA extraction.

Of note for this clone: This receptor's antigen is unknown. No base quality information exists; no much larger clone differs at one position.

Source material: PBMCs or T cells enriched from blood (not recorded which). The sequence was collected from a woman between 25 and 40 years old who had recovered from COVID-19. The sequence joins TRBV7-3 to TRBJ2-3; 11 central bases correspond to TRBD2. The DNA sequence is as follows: TGTGCCAGCAGCCCTTTTAGCGGGAGGGCCGGTAAAGAAGATACGCAGTATTTT. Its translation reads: CASSPFSGRAGKEDTQYF. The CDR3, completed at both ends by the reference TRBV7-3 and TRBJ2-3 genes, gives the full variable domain GAGVSQTPSNKVTEKGKYVELRCDPISGHTALYWYRQSLGQGPEFLIYFQGTGAADDSGLPNDRFFAVRPEGSVSTLKIQRTERGDSAVYLCASSPFSGRAGKEDTQYFGPGTRLTVL.